Listed below are T cell receptor beta chains from one sample, sequenced in a study of T cells after yellow fever vaccination. TCRdb fed the 5' RACE reads into MiXCR, producing one record per CDR3 protein. Of 400,000 or so distinct CDR3 sequences detected, roughly a sixth appear once; the ten largest clones hold roughly a sixth. This specimen was PBMCs, taken before the yellow fever booster vaccination. These receptors came from a man aged 18 to 30 who received the YFV17D yellow fever vaccine. The CDR3 runs from the conserved cysteine through the conserved F or W. Fields, in order: clone size, D gene, J gene, V gene, CDR3 DNA, CDR3 protein. A D gene is named only where the DNA matches it firmly. The size field is filled for only some rows; it gives once, few, many or a size class.

.,TRBD1,TRBJ1-1,TRBV7-9,TGTGCCAGCAGCCCCCGGACAGGCCCGAACACTGAAGCTTTCTTT,CASSPRTGPNTEAFF
few,TRBD1,TRBJ2-2,TRBV5-1,TGCGCCACCCTGAGGGACAGATTAAGCACCGGGGAGCTGTTTTTT,CATLRDRLSTGELFF
few,.,TRBJ1-5,TRBV7-9,TGTGCCAGCAGCGGGGACACTCCGATGTCGCCCCAGCATTTT,CASSGDTPMSPQHF
.,.,TRBJ2-2,TRBV30,TGTGCCTGGAGTGACATAGCGAACACCGGGGAGCTGTTTTTT,CAWSDIANTGELFF
few,.,TRBJ2-1,TRBV10-3,TGTGCCATCAGTGAGTCGAGGGACAATGAGCAGTTCTTC,CAISESRDNEQFF
few,.,TRBJ2-5,TRBV7-2,TGTGCCAGCAGCAGAGGGGGGGCGGGGGTTCAAGAGACCCAGTACTTC,CASSRGGAGVQETQYF
.,TRBD1,TRBJ1-4,TRBV7-9,TGTGCCAGCAGCCCGGGGGACAGCTATAATGAAAAACTGTTTTTT,CASSPGDSYNEKLFF
.,.,TRBJ2-7,TRBV4-1,TGCGCCAGCAGCCAAGGACTCGACAGCCCTCGCGAGCAGTACTTC,CASSQGLDSPREQYF
few,TRBD1,TRBJ1-3,TRBV7-2,TGTGCCAGCAGCTCCCTGACAGGGTGGAACACCATATATTTT,CASSSLTGWNTIYF
.,.,TRBJ2-2,TRBV9,TGTGCCAGCAGCGTAGTGGCAGCCGGGGAGCTGCTTTTT,CASSVVAAGELLF
.,.,TRBJ1-5,TRBV12-5,TGTGCTAGTGGTTTACACACGGAGGCCGGGACACTAAATTATCAGCCCCAGCATTTT,CASGLHTEAGTLNYQPQHF
.,TRBD1,TRBJ2-7,TRBV20-1,TGCAGTGCTACAGGGGGCAACGAGCAGTACTTC,CSATGGNEQYF
.,.,TRBJ2-2,TRBV4-3,TGCGCCAGCAGCCAAGATCGCCATTCGAACACCGGGGAGCTGTTTTTT,CASSQDRHSNTGELFF
few,.,TRBJ2-5,TRBV19,TGTGCCAGTAGTATGCTGTCAGTGGAGACCCAGTACTTC,CASSMLSVETQYF
.,.,TRBJ2-4,TRBV14,TGTGCCAGCAGCCCTCAAAACGGCATTCAGTACTTC,CASSPQNGIQYF
.,.,TRBJ2-3,TRBV7-2,TGTGCCAGCAGCTTACGGTGGTGGGGGAGGTTCACAGATACGCAGTATTTT,CASSLRWWGRFTDTQYF
few,TRBD1,TRBJ1-1,TRBV11-1,TGTGCCAGCAGCCCCCTGACAGGGCATAGTGAAGCTTTCTTT,CASSPLTGHSEAFF
many,.,TRBJ1-1,TRBV12-3/TRBV12-4,TGTGCCACCCAAACAGGAATTGAAGCTTTCTTT,CATQTGIEAFF
.,.,TRBJ1-1,TRBV6-6,TGTGCCAGCACCCTCTTAACTGAAGCTTTCTTT,CASTLLTEAFF
.,.,TRBJ2-7,TRBV20-1,TGCCGTCTCCGGACTCTCTACGAGCAGTACTTC,CRLRTLYEQYF
few,TRBD1,TRBJ1-1,TRBV7-3,TGTGCCAGCAGCTCACCCCTGGACAGGGTTTCTATTGGAGCTTTCTTT,CASSSPLDRVSIGAFF
.,.,TRBJ2-5,TRBV7-2,TGTGCCAGCACCCTTCCCAGGCCCCAAGAGACCCAGTACTTC,CASTLPRPQETQYF